The present T cell receptor beta chain was sequenced within a study of blood T cell repertoires in COVID-19. Turning to the study itself: In each case, the material was cDNA or gDNA derived from T cells, B-cell-depleted T cells, or PBMCs.

V lost 3 bases and J lost 2, with 16 bases in between. Germline loops: CDR1 SGHRS, CDR2 YFSETQ. The CDR3 totals 16 residues. Enrolled during active infection, Seattle patients were then followed longitudinally. Source study methods: From reference gene primer amplification, estimates of nucleated cell counts were derived. Using immunoSEQ multiplex PCR, the repertoire was profiled, and TCRdb retains in-frame clones only, with some absent. The DNA gave D and trimming, while V, J and clone size come from that table. Among fewer than 700,000 clones listed, about 88% were seen once. This TCR was recovered from a woman aged 45-65 years with COVID-19, enrolled during active disease. The genes are TRBV5-1 and TRBJ2-3, with D possibly matching TRBD1 (6 bases). What was sequenced was peripheral blood. The CDR3 coding sequence is TGCGCCAGCAGCTCAAGGGGTTCAGGGGCCACAGATACGCAGTATTTT. It encodes CASSSRGSGATDTQYF.